This TCR beta chain was profiled in a study of blood T cell repertoires in COVID-19. Produced via immunoSEQ multiplex PCR; TCRdb's table is partial and in-frame only. The table lists around 100,000 clones, roughly 87% of them singletons. This clone turned up a few times. The junction had 1 base not matched to a gene; V was cut back by 4 bases and J by 2 bases. Germline CDR1 and CDR2: SGHTA and FQGNSA. CDR3 length: 15 amino acids. The J gene is TRBJ2-2, the V gene TRBV7-2; 10 bases map to TRBD2. This sequence was found in a man between 50 and 59 years old in a cohort sampled during active COVID-19. The sequenced sample was peripheral blood. This CDR3 is CASSWTSGNTGELFF. In DNA form, the CDR3 reads TGTGCCAGCAGCTGGACTAGCGGTAACACCGGGGAGCTGTTTTTT.